These 20 T cell receptor beta chains share one sample of origin, sequenced in a study of shared clonotypes between healthy human individuals. Only in-frame clones appear in the TCRdb table, and some are missing; sequencing was by immunoSEQ multiplex PCR. Of about 1.5 million clones in the sample, 98% were seen once. Material for sequencing was naive CD4+ T cells sorted from blood. Stated subset: CD45RA+ positively selected. The receptors shown here come from a man between 25 and 39 years old in good health.

The chain's CDR3 is CASSQEGTGPSTDTQYF. Written as DNA, the CDR3 is TGTGCCAGCAGCCAAGAGGGAACCGGCCCTAGCACAGATACGCAGTATTTT. V usage is TRBV14 and J usage is TRBJ2-3; no clear D gene. The CDR3 spans 17 residues. Germline CDR1 is SGHDN and CDR2 is FVKESK. V was cut by 0 bases and J by 0 bases, with 13 bases left in between.

The rearrangement uses TRBV28 and TRBJ2-1, with D hard to call. V was pared by 4 bases and J by 6 bases, with 10 bases between. The CDR3 covers 13 residues. Germline V gene data show CDR1 as MDHEN and CDR2 as SYDVKM. The CDR3, as DNA: TGTGCCAGCAGTTCCCGCCCCGTCAATGAGCAGTTCTTC. Translated, it gives CASSSRPVNEQFF.

The chain couples TRBV6-5 to TRBJ2-7, with 9 bases lining up with TRBD1. The V gene end was trimmed by 5 bases and the J gene end by 5 bases; junction bases not matched to a gene: 10. The CDR3 totals 15 residues. CDR1 is MNHEY, CDR2 SVGAGI, per germline. The CDR3 loop reads CASSIYRGRSNEQYF. CDR3 coding DNA: TGTGCCAGCAGTATCTACAGGGGGCGCAGCAACGAGCAGTACTTC.

The chain combines TRBV5-1 with TRBJ2-1; 9 bases align to TRBD1. From germline, CDR1 is SGHRS and CDR2 YFSETQ. V gave up 2 bases and J gave up 2 bases; unmatched junction bases: 5. The CDR3 extends over 16 amino acids. As DNA, the CDR3 is TGCGCCAGCAGCTTTGGAGGGACAGGGACCTACAATGAGCAGTTCTTC. As protein: CASSFGGTGTYNEQFF.

Only one count was recorded for this clone. This chain links TRBV7-3 with TRBJ2-3; weak D call: TRBD2 (6 bases). V lost 3 bases to trimming and J lost 4 bases, with 14 bases between them. The germline V gene has CDR1 SGHTA and CDR2 FQGTGA. This CDR3 is 15 amino acids long. In nucleotides, the CDR3 is TGTGCCAGCAGCTTCCGTCGGGGGTCGTCAGATACGCAGTATTTT. This codes for CASSFRRGSSDTQYF. Complete variable domain (other parts from reference TRBV7-3 and TRBJ2-3): GAGVSQTPSNKVTEKGKYVELRCDPISGHTALYWYRQSLGQGPEFLIYFQGTGAADDSGLPNDRFFAVRPEGSVSTLKIQRTERGDSAVYLCASSFRRGSSDTQYFGPGTRLTVL.

The gene calls are TRBV6-6 and TRBJ1-2, with D possibly TRBD1 on 6 matching bases. The ends were cut back, 7 bases at V and 8 bases at J, with 17 bases in the middle. Germline CDR1 MNHNY, CDR2 SVGAGI (reference sequence). The CDR3 is 13 residues long. The CDR3 loop is CASTKDSGRGYTF. The CDR3 coding sequence is TGTGCCAGCACCAAGGACAGCGGCAGGGGCTACACCTTC.

The chain recombines TRBV5-1 with TRBJ1-6; TRBD1 matches 9 bases. The CDR3 is 15 residues long. The V segment lost 4 bases and the J segment 7 bases; nucleotides outside the gene matches: 6. Germline V gene lookup returns CDR1 SGHRS and CDR2 YFSETQ. The CDR3 DNA is TGCGCCAGCAGCGCAGGACAGGGGACAAATTCACCCCTCCACTTT. It yields the protein CASSAGQGTNSPLHF.

This clone appeared a single time. One end of the junction is discordant with germline, which a read error may explain. This chain connects TRBV27 to TRBJ2-7; weak D call: TRBD2 (6 bases). The germline CDR1 and CDR2 sequences are MNHEY and SMNVEV (reference sequence). The CDR3 loop spans 14 amino acids. In DNA form, the CDR3 reads TGTGCCAGCAGTGTATCGGGACTTAACTACGAGCAGTACTTC. Protein: CASSVSGLNYEQYF.

Regarding this clone: Other DNA sequences in the same sample also yield this CDR3. V is TRBV7-9 and J is TRBJ1-3; D is unclear. Germline CDR1 is SEHNR and CDR2 is FQNEAQ (reference sequence). The CDR3 has 14 residues. The V gene lost 1 base and the J gene lost 1 base, with 5 bases spanning the gap. The CDR3 coding sequence is TGTGCCAGCAGCTTAGTAGGGTCTGGAAACACCATATATTTT. It is translated as CASSLVGSGNTIYF.

The rearrangement links TRBV5-1 to TRBJ1-5, with 7 bases identical to TRBD1. CDR3 length: 14 amino acids. V lost 4 bases, J lost 3 bases, and 4 bases stayed unmatched. Germline V gives CDR1 SGHRS, CDR2 YFSETQ. The CDR3 sequence is CASSAQGINQPQHF. The CDR3, as DNA: TGCGCCAGCAGCGCACAGGGGATCAATCAGCCCCAGCATTTT. Variable domain in full (rest from reference TRBV5-1 and TRBJ1-5): KAGVTQTPRYLIKTRGQQVTLSCSPISGHRSVSWYQQTPGQGLQFLFEYFSETQRNKGNFPGRFSGRQFSNSRSEMNVSTLELGDSALYLCASSAQGINQPQHFGDGTRLSIL.

This chain connects TRBV9 to TRBJ1-5; D possibly corresponds to TRBD1 (5 bases). The length of the CDR3 is 16 residues. The germline V and J ends were trimmed by 0 bases and 5 bases, with 15 bases remaining between them. Germline values: CDR1 SGDLS, CDR2 YYNGEE. CDR3 residues: CASSVDGRVGDQPQHF. CDR3 bases: TGTGCCAGCAGCGTAGATGGCAGGGTGGGGGATCAGCCCCAGCATTTT.

The chain employs TRBV11-3 and TRBJ2-1; tentatively, D is TRBD2 (5 bases). V lost 5 bases and J lost 5, with 16 bases in between. The germline gives CDR1 SGHNT, CDR2 YENEEA. CDR3 size: 15 residues. CDR3 DNA sequence: TGTGCCAGCAGCCAAGCCCGGACGGGAAACAATGAGCAGTTCTTC. This sequence encodes CASSQARTGNNEQFF.

The sample holds one count of this clone. The same CDR3 can be traced to other DNA sequences in this sample. The J gene is TRBJ2-6, the V gene TRBV5-1, with 9 bases that match TRBD1. The junction had 1 base not matched to a gene; V was cut back by 0 bases and J by 3 bases. The CDR3 spans 16 residues. The V gene's germline CDR1 is SGHRS and CDR2 YFSETQ. The CDR3 region is CASSLGDRVGANVLTF. For the CDR3, the DNA is TGCGCCAGCAGCTTGGGGGACAGGGTTGGGGCCAACGTCCTGACTTTC.

This rearrangement joins TRBV27 to TRBJ2-7, with 7 bases fitting TRBD2. The CDR3 covers 15 residues. V shed 2 bases and J 2 bases; nucleotides not matched to a gene: 6. The V gene's germline CDR1 is MNHEY and CDR2 SMNVEV (reference sequence). The CDR3 loop is CASSLGGRAAYEQYF. The CDR3 DNA sequence: TGTGCCAGCAGTTTAGGTGGGAGGGCCGCCTACGAGCAGTACTTC.

This sequence joins TRBV6-5 and TRBJ1-1, with 7 bases identical to TRBD1. This CDR3 contains 14 residues. The trim removed 0 bases at V and 5 bases at J, leaving 3 bases unmatched. Looked up from germline, CDR1 is MNHEY and CDR2 is SVGAGI. CDR3: CASSYSTGRTEAFF. The CDR3 bases are TGTGCCAGCAGTTACTCGACAGGGAGGACTGAAGCTTTCTTT.

V is TRBV7-9 and J is TRBJ2-7; the D is unclear. V was shortened by 2 bases and J by 4 bases, with 12 bases between the two germline ends. CDR3 length: 14 residues. Germline CDR1 SEHNR, CDR2 FQNEAQ (reference sequence). The CDR3 DNA follows: TGTGCCAGCAGCTTACGCTCACAAGATTACGAGCAGTACTTC. It codes for CASSLRSQDYEQYF. Complete variable domain (other parts from reference TRBV7-9 and TRBJ2-7): DTGVSQNPRHKITKRGQNVTFRCDPISEHNRLYWYRQTLGQGPEFLTYFQNEAQLEKSRLLSDRFSAERPKGSFSTLEIQRTEQGDSAMYLCASSLRSQDYEQYFGPGTRLTVT.

The rearrangement joins TRBV19 to TRBJ2-1; no reliable D call. The germline V and J ends were trimmed by 4 bases and 9 bases, with 10 bases remaining between them. CDR3 length: 12 residues. Germline CDR1 is LNHDA and CDR2 is SQIVND (reference sequence). CDR3 sequence reads: CASSTGGPEQFF. In DNA form, the CDR3 reads TGTGCCAGTAGTACGGGCGGACCTGAGCAGTTCTTC.

V usage is TRBV18 and J usage is TRBJ2-7; 7 nucleotides line up with TRBD1. This CDR3 spans 16 amino acids. The junction had 11 bases not matched to a gene; V was cut back by 4 bases and J by 2 bases. Germline assignment: CDR1 KGHSH and CDR2 LQKENI. The CDR3 region has the DNA TGTGCCAGCTCACTAGACCGGACAGGCCCAACCTACGAGCAGTACTTC. Protein sequence: CASSLDRTGPTYEQYF.

The rearrangement links TRBV6-1 to TRBJ2-5, with TRBD2 identical over 8 bases. The ends lost 2 bases at V and 1 base at J; junction bases unmatched: 6. The V gene's germline CDR1 is MNHNS and CDR2 SASEGT. The length of the CDR3 is 16 residues. CDR3 sequence (DNA): TGTGCCAGCAGTGAATCCCTAGCGGGCCCCCAAGAGACCCAGTACTTC. Translated, it gives CASSESLAGPQETQYF.

The V and J genes are TRBV6-5 and TRBJ1-5; 7 nucleotides align to TRBD1. V was pared by 6 bases and J by 3 bases, with 8 bases of the junction left unmatched. The CDR3 totals 15 residues. In germline, CDR1 is MNHEY, CDR2 SVGAGI. CDR3 DNA sequence: TGTGCCAGCAGCCCTAGACAGGGCCTCAATCAGCCCCAGCATTTT. Its translation: CASSPRQGLNQPQHF.